The rows below give T cell receptor beta chains drawn from one sample of a study of cytomegalovirus exposure and HLA in healthy donors. Only in-frame clones appear in the TCRdb table, and some are missing; sequencing was by immunoSEQ multiplex PCR. The sample shows over 200,000 clones, around 85% of them seen only once. The sequencing sample was made of PBMCs. The receptors stem from a human donor in good health. Both conserved end residues are part of each CDR3. D genes are given only for firm matches. Some rows mark clone size as missing; the rest say once, few, many or name a class of expanded clone.

CASSPHTNEQFF TGTGCCAGCAGCCCCCACACGAATGAGCAGTTCTTC TRBV27 - TRBJ2-1 -
CSSSLGTGGGFTEAFF TGTTCCAGCAGCTTGGGGACAGGGGGTGGGTTCACTGAAGCTTTCTTT TRBV7-9 - TRBJ1-1 TRBD1
CASSNTGGKWMDTQYF TGCGCCAGCAGCAATACAGGGGGAAAATGGATGGATACGCAGTATTTT TRBV5-1 - TRBJ2-3 TRBD1
CSVVGHQGTLAFDGYTF TGCAGCGTGGTGGGCCACCAGGGAACGTTGGCTTTTGATGGCTACACCTTC TRBV29-1 - TRBJ1-2 -
CASSTTVNTEAFF TGTGCCAGCAGTACGACAGTGAACACTGAAGCTTTCTTT TRBV6-5 - TRBJ1-1 -
CSATGLAGVINEQFF TGCAGCGCAACGGGACTAGCGGGAGTCATCAATGAGCAGTTCTTC TRBV29-1 once TRBJ2-1 TRBD2
CASTAWGRGMNTEAFF TGTGCCAGCACCGCTTGGGGGAGGGGCATGAACACTGAAGCTTTCTTT TRBV2 - TRBJ1-1 -
CASTEQGYSNQPQHF TGTGCCAGCACCGAACAGGGGTATAGCAATCAGCCCCAGCATTTT TRBV7-2 - TRBJ1-5 TRBD1
CASSSQGAMNTEAFF TGTGCCAGCAGTTCCCAGGGGGCCATGAACACTGAAGCTTTCTTT TRBV27 - TRBJ1-1 TRBD1
CASSGPAEGTYEQYF TGTGCCAGCAGTGGGCCAGCGGAGGGAACCTACGAGCAGTACTTC TRBV2 - TRBJ2-7 -
CASSLRTGGGETQYF TGTGCCAGCAGCCTCCGGACAGGGGGCGGGGAGACCCAGTACTTC TRBV11-2 - TRBJ2-5 TRBD1
CAWRPYRTTNEKLFF TGTGCCTGGAGACCGTACAGGACAACTAATGAAAAACTGTTTTTT TRBV30 - TRBJ1-4 -
CASSGTSGGDNEQFF TGTGCCAGTAGTGGGACTAGCGGGGGGGACAATGAGCAGTTCTTC TRBV19 - TRBJ2-1 TRBD2
CASSIGGPHNEQFF TGTGCCAGTAGTATTGGCGGTCCTCACAATGAGCAGTTCTTC TRBV19 - TRBJ2-1 -
CASSRDFGTSTDTQYF TGTGCCAGCAGCCGAGATTTTGGGACTAGCACAGATACGCAGTATTTT TRBV5-4 - TRBJ2-3 -
CSVGVGGSFYEQYF TGCAGCGTGGGGGTCGGGGGTAGTTTCTACGAGCAGTACTTC TRBV29-1 - TRBJ2-7 -
CASSPRVGLAGVSAGELFF TGTGCCAGCAGCCCCCGTGTCGGACTAGCGGGAGTATCCGCCGGGGAGCTGTTTTTT TRBV7-2 once TRBJ2-2 TRBD2
CASSRQVWYEQYF TGTGCCAGCAGTCGACAGGTTTGGTACGAGCAGTACTTC TRBV28 - TRBJ2-7 -
CASSLDQRTSGSYEQYF TGTGCCAGCAGCTTGGATCAGCGGACTAGCGGGAGCTACGAGCAGTACTTC TRBV5-4 few TRBJ2-7 TRBD2
CASSSLGVSGSGDTQYF TGTGCCAGCAGCTCCCTAGGTGTTAGCGGGAGTGGGGATACGCAGTATTTT TRBV7-2 few TRBJ2-3 TRBD2
CASSLWASRVPADTQYF TGTGCCAGCAGTTTATGGGCCTCCAGGGTCCCGGCAGATACGCAGTATTTT TRBV27 - TRBJ2-3 -
CASSLAGGVGNEQFF TGTGCCAGCAGTTTAGCGGGAGGGGTAGGGAATGAGCAGTTCTTC TRBV6-5 - TRBJ2-1 TRBD2
CASSLSPAQGSGGTDTQYF TGTGCCAGCAGTTTATCGCCGGCCCAGGGTAGCGGGGGCACAGATACGCAGTATTTT TRBV27 - TRBJ2-3 TRBD2
CASSPRHGGGSYNEQFF TGTGCCAGCAGCCCCAGGCATGGGGGAGGCTCCTACAATGAGCAGTTCTTC TRBV9 once TRBJ2-1 -
CASSVGLAFASYNEQFF TGTGCCAGCAGCGTAGGACTAGCTTTTGCTTCCTACAATGAGCAGTTCTTC TRBV7-2 - TRBJ2-1 TRBD2
CASSLTSLAGELFF TGCGCCAGCAGCTTGACTAGTCTGGCCGGGGAGCTGTTTTTT TRBV5-1 - TRBJ2-2 -
CASEDRGYNEQFF TGTGCCAGCGAGGACAGGGGCTACAATGAGCAGTTCTTC TRBV6-6 - TRBJ2-1 TRBD1
CASRQGSHGYTF TGTGCCAGCAGACAGGGTAGTCATGGCTACACCTTC TRBV28 - TRBJ1-2 -
CASSSRAGWETQYF TGTGCCAGCAGTTCCAGGGCGGGGTGGGAGACCCAGTACTTC TRBV6-5 - TRBJ2-5 -
CASRPMDRVYTGELFF TGCGCCAGCAGACCCATGGACAGGGTTTACACCGGGGAGCTGTTTTTT TRBV5-1 few TRBJ2-2 TRBD1
CASSVEDREAGELFF TGTGCCAGCAGTGTTGAGGACAGGGAGGCCGGGGAGCTGTTTTTT TRBV6-1 - TRBJ2-2 TRBD1
CASSVQPGQGGGYTF TGTGCCAGCAGTGTTCAACCGGGACAGGGAGGTGGCTACACCTTC TRBV6-1 - TRBJ1-2 TRBD1
CASIPLGGGGTHYGYTF TGTGCCAGCATTCCTCTGGGTGGGGGAGGAACGCACTATGGCTACACCTTC TRBV28 few TRBJ1-2 -
CASSEQGRRAFF TGTGCCAGCAGTGAACAGGGGCGGCGGGCTTTCTTT TRBV25-1 - TRBJ1-1 -
CASSVAGNEQFF TGTGCCAGCAGCGTCGCGGGAAATGAGCAGTTCTTC TRBV9 - TRBJ2-1 -
CASTLRAGLGNEQFF TGTGCCAGCACCCTTCGGGCGGGGCTGGGCAATGAGCAGTTCTTC TRBV6-6 - TRBJ2-1 -
CASSFRLAGVGEQFF TGTGCCAGCAGTTTCAGACTAGCGGGAGTGGGTGAGCAGTTCTTC TRBV2 - TRBJ2-1 TRBD2
CASSRDSRGQFF TGTGCCAGCAGCCGGGACTCCCGGGGGCAGTTCTTC TRBV7-9 - TRBJ2-1 -
CASTSRSRVVGFYGYTF TGTGCCAGCACCTCTAGGAGCCGGGTTGTCGGGTTCTATGGCTACACCTTC TRBV5-5 few TRBJ1-2 -
CASSPSSDRVGRGYTF TGTGCCAGTAGTCCATCCTCCGACAGGGTGGGCAGGGGCTACACCTTC TRBV19 once TRBJ1-2 TRBD1
CASSLSSQETQYF TGTGCCAGCAGCCTATCCTCGCAAGAGACCCAGTACTTC TRBV7-3 - TRBJ2-5 -
CASKEAGVGEQYF TGTGCCAGCAAGGAGGCAGGGGTTGGCGAGCAGTACTTC TRBV2 - TRBJ2-7 -
CASSNQTGTGYGKQYF TGTGCCAGCAGTAATCAGACCGGGACAGGATATGGAAAACAGTACTTC TRBV27 - TRBJ2-7 TRBD1
CASSIGGRGWTEAFF TGTGCCAGTAGTATAGGAGGCAGGGGGTGGACTGAAGCTTTCTTT TRBV19 - TRBJ1-1 TRBD1
CASSQSGTGRGQPQHF TGTGCCAGCAGTCAGTCGGGGACAGGGCGAGGGCAGCCCCAGCATTTT TRBV27 - TRBJ1-5 TRBD1
CASSLPAGGLTTSTDTQYF TGTGCCAGCAGTTTACCAGCGGGAGGGCTTACGACTAGCACAGATACGCAGTATTTT TRBV28 - TRBJ2-3 TRBD2
CAISERGLHTEAFF TGTGCCATCAGTGAAAGGGGGCTGCACACTGAAGCTTTCTTT TRBV10-3 few TRBJ1-1 TRBD1
CATSRDAGGYNEKLFF TGTGCCACCAGCAGAGATGCGGGGGGATATAATGAAAAACTGTTTTTT TRBV15 - TRBJ1-4 -
CASSERGVNYGYTF TGTGCCAGCAGTGAACGGGGTGTTAACTATGGCTACACCTTC TRBV2 - TRBJ1-2 -
CASSQSGGMNTEAFF TGTGCCAGCAGTCAATCCGGGGGGATGAACACTGAAGCTTTCTTT TRBV27 - TRBJ1-1 -
CASSLGLAGSYEQYF TGTGCCAGCAGCTTAGGCCTAGCGGGCTCCTACGAGCAGTACTTC TRBV7-2 - TRBJ2-7 TRBD2
CASSPRTDYGYTF TGTGCCAGCAGCCCTAGGACAGACTATGGCTACACCTTC TRBV14 - TRBJ1-2 -
CASSNEIAAEQFF TGTGCCAGCAGCAACGAAATAGCGGCTGAGCAGTTCTTC TRBV9 - TRBJ2-1 -
CASSLDIRKETQYF TGTGCCAGCAGCTTAGATATCAGGAAAGAGACCCAGTACTTC TRBV7-9 - TRBJ2-5 -
CASSPGLAEGGEQFF TGTGCCAGCAGCCCGGGACTAGCGGAGGGGGGTGAGCAGTTCTTC TRBV7-6 - TRBJ2-1 TRBD2
CASSIAPGMNTEAFF TGTGCCAGTAGTATAGCCCCGGGTATGAACACTGAAGCTTTCTTT TRBV19 - TRBJ1-1 -
CASSGGTGGWYEQYF TGTGCCAGTAGTGGAGGGACAGGGGGCTGGTACGAGCAGTACTTC TRBV19 - TRBJ2-7 TRBD1
CASSQDLGGRIRGETQYF TGTGCCAGCAGCCAAGATTTGGGGGGAAGGATCCGTGGAGAGACCCAGTACTTC TRBV4-2 - TRBJ2-5 -
CAWSIGGKETQYF TGTGCCTGGAGTATCGGCGGAAAAGAGACCCAGTACTTC TRBV30 - TRBJ2-5 -
CASSRRTVPEAFF TGTGCCAGCAGCCGTCGGACAGTCCCTGAAGCTTTCTTT TRBV28 - TRBJ1-1 -